This T cell receptor beta chain was captured by sequencing in a study of T cells after yellow fever vaccination. Study conclusions and caveats: CD4 and CD8 compartments shared a small share of clonotypes, likely from convergent recombination.

This clonotype appeared a few times. Its antigen is not known. 5'RACE template switching generated TCR cDNA, adding a universal primer site and UMIs. One entry per CDR3 protein, called by TCRdb with MiXCR from the 5' RACE reads. The sample includes around 310,000 distinct CDR3 sequences, 3% to 4.5% seen only once; the top ten take roughly 26%. Germline V gene lookup returns CDR1 LGHDT and CDR2 YNNKEL (reference sequence). Trimming cost V 0 bases and J 5 bases, with 4 bases left between them. The CDR3 is made up of 12 amino acids. The specimen was PBMCs, collected 5 days after the yellow fever booster vaccination. The sequence derives from a man younger than 30 who received the YFV17D yellow fever vaccine. V is TRBV3-1 and J is TRBJ1-1; no clear D gene. The CDR3 region is CASSQELTEAFF. The CDR3 region has the DNA TGTGCCAGCAGCCAAGAGTTAACTGAAGCTTTCTTT.